The 9 T cell receptor beta chains reported below all come from one sample, sequenced in a study of blood T cells in healthy people across ages. A second PCR of about 7 to 12 cycles used a sample-barcoded 5' primer and a J-beta primer mix. TCRdb reanalysed the 5' RACE reads using MiXCR and keeps one entry per CDR3 protein. The sample records over 1,500,000 distinct CDR3 sequences, around 42% being singletons. The sample consisted of blood. The receptors were sampled from a human donor in good health.

On this clonotype itself: Mismatch with germline at one junction end may stem from a read error. The chain is built from TRBV7-2 and TRBJ1-1; D ambiguous. This CDR3 has 12 residues. Germline V gene data show CDR1 as SGHTA and CDR2 as FQGNSA. CDR3 region: CASGFIRSEAFF. The CDR3 bases are TGTGCCAGCGGCTTTATAAGGAGTGAAGCTTTCTTT.

On this clonotype: The junction departs from germline at one end; a sequencing error may be responsible. The V and J genes are TRBV12-3 or TRBV12-4 and TRBJ2-7, with D maybe TRBD1 (5 bases). This CDR3 is built from 13 residues. This chain's CDR3 is CACSSQDIHEQYF. CDR3 nucleotide sequence: TGTGCCTGCAGTTCCCAGGACATTCACGAGCAGTACTTC.

This chain uses TRBV20-1 with TRBJ2-7; the match to TRBD2 covers 12 bases. V was clipped by 0 bases and J by 2 bases; unmatched bases: 5. Germline V CDR1 and CDR2: DFQATT, SNEGSKA (reference sequence). The CDR3 covers 16 residues. DNA of the CDR3: TGCAGTGCTAGAGATCTGGCTAGCGGGGGGGCCTACGAGCAGTACTTC. Translation: CSARDLASGGAYEQYF.

The V call is TRBV7-2, the J call TRBJ1-1; a weak D match, TRBD1 (6 bases). This CDR3 region has 11 residues. Trimming shortened V by 2 bases and J by 10 bases, and 8 bases separated the two germline ends. Germline assignment: CDR1 SGHTA and CDR2 FQGNSA. In DNA, the CDR3 is TGTGCCAGCAGCTTACGAGGGGGAGCTTTCTTT. It is translated as CASSLRGGAFF.

This chain joins TRBV12-3 or TRBV12-4 and TRBJ2-1; tentative D call: TRBD2 (5 bases). Trimming cost V 7 bases and J 5 bases, with 12 bases left between them. The CDR3 consists of 13 residues. CDR3 sequence reads: CASTHAGNNEQFF. CDR3 nucleotides: TGTGCCAGCACCCACGCCGGGAACAATGAGCAGTTCTTC.

The CDR3 coding sequence is TGTGCCAGCAGCTTAGGATTTAGTATGAACTATGGCTACACCTTC. Protein sequence: CASSLGFSMNYGYTF. The rearrangement links TRBV11-2 to TRBJ1-2; D is unresolved. This CDR3 spans 15 amino acids. The V end was cut by 1 base, the J end by 2 bases, with 11 bases between. The germline V gene has CDR1 SGHAT and CDR2 FQNNGV.

J is TRBJ2-1 and V is TRBV28; TRBD2 aligns across 12 bases. V was pared by 3 bases and J by 1 base, with 10 bases of the junction left unmatched. The CDR3 runs to 19 residues. From germline, CDR1 is MDHEN and CDR2 SYDVKM. The CDR3 DNA is TGTGCCAGCAGTTTGCCTAGCGGGGGGGCCAGTAGGTCCTACAATGAGCAGTTCTTC. Its protein is CASSLPSGGASRSYNEQFF.

The V and J genes are TRBV7-2 and TRBJ2-1; the match to TRBD1 covers 10 bases. The CDR3 runs to 15 residues. Germline CDR1 is SGHTA and CDR2 is FQGNSA. Trimming at V came to 0 bases and at J to 8 bases, leaving 4 bases not matched to a gene. DNA for the CDR3: TGTGCCAGCAGCTTAGCTGGGACAGGGGCAGATGAGCAGTTCTTC. This codes for CASSLAGTGADEQFF.

A few counts support this clonotype. J is TRBJ2-5 and V is TRBV7-9, with D uncertain. Trimming removed 1 base at V and 3 bases at J, with 9 bases between. The CDR3 is 14 residues long. Germline V gives CDR1 SEHNR, CDR2 FQNEAQ (reference sequence). This CDR3 is CASSLVNSEETQYF. The CDR3, as DNA: TGTGCCAGCAGCTTAGTGAACTCTGAAGAGACCCAGTACTTC.